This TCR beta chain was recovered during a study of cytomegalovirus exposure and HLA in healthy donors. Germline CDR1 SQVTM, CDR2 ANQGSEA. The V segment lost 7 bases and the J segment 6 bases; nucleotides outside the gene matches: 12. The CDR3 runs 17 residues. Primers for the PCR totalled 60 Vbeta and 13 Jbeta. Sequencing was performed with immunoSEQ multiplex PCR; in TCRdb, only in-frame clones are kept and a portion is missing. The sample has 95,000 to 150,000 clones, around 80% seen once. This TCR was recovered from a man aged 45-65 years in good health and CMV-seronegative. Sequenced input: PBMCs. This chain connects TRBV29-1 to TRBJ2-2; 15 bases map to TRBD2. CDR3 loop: CSALSGLAGGSAGELFF. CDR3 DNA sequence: TGCAGCGCGCTATCGGGACTAGCGGGGGGATCGGCCGGGGAGCTGTTTTTT.